The sequence of this T cell receptor beta chain was determined in a study of cytomegalovirus exposure and HLA in healthy donors. Study-level points and caveats: Subsequent analysis of the approximately 130 validation repertoires found a tendency for first-cohort TCR clusters to co-occur. Using the classifier, cytomegalovirus status was reportedly diagnosed with high specificity and sensitivity. The dataset shows that most TCR sequences were rare, while some public TCRs occurred in many donors. In vitro work confirmed that a few CMV-associated chains recognize CMV antigens.

Germline CDR1 SGDLS, CDR2 YYNGEE. This CDR3 is 13 amino acids long. V was shortened by 0 bases and J by 3 bases, with 7 bases between the two germline ends. Generated by immunoSEQ multiplex PCR, the TCRdb table keeps only in-frame clones and is missing some. The sample comprises about 110,000 clones, roughly 88% of which are singletons, and around 2.7% rests with the top ten. Note on this clone: What it recognizes is unknown. Other nucleotide sequences from this sample produce the same CDR3.

Sequencing used PBMCs. V usage is TRBV9 and J usage is TRBJ2-7; D remains unclear. This TCR was sampled from a woman under 30 in good health and CMV-seronegative. CDR3 sequence reads: CASSVAGSYEQYF. The DNA for the CDR3 is TGTGCCAGCAGCGTAGCTGGCAGCTACGAGCAGTACTTC.